This T cell receptor beta chain was observed in a study of Graves' ophthalmopathy and Graves' hyperthyroidism. Study-level background: Prior to any treatment, peripheral blood was collected at the time of initial diagnosis.

This clonotype was detected once. The target antigen is unknown. Study findings and constraints: A model built from 13 signatures distinguished ophthalmopathy from stable hyperthyroidism with 85% to 90% sensitivity and about 84% specificity.

CDR3 length: 15 amino acids. V shed 5 bases and J shed 6 bases, with 19 bases lying between them. Germline V CDR1 and CDR2: SGHTA, FQGTGA. Amplified TCR beta CDR3 regions were obtained using RNA transcripts as template. An initial RT-PCR round employing HTBI primers preceded a second-round multiplex PCR. TCRdb ran MiXCR on the multiplex PCR reads and lists one entry per CDR3 protein. The sample gives 680,000 or so distinct CDR3 sequences, about 20% of which show up once; more than 5.5% is in the top ten. Newly diagnosed hyperthyroidism donors, aged 18 to 65, duration under 2 months. V usage is TRBV7-3 and J usage is TRBJ2-5; D possibly matches TRBD1 or TRBD2 (5 bases each). Sequencing was carried out using peripheral blood. The origin of this receptor is a woman aged 18-29 years with stable Graves' hyperthyroidism. Some clones in this sample may be carry-over from other donors' samples. The CDR3 loop is CASSTRGVCFKTQYF. CDR3 nucleotide sequence: TGTGCCAGCAGCACCCGAGGGGTTTGTTTTAAGACCCAGTACTTC.